The clone carrying this T cell receptor beta chain was detected only a few times. Its antigen is still unknown. These data belong to a study of beta chain features in type 1 diabetes. Germline lookup yields CDR1 MNHGY and CDR2 SVAAGI. The V gene end was trimmed by 5 bases and the J gene end by 6 bases; junction bases not matched to a gene: 18. CDR3 length: 17 residues. The isolated RNA, all of it, was reverse transcribed, so expressed TCRB transcripts were what got sequenced. Here immunoSEQ multiplex PCR was the method, and the copy in TCRdb shows in-frame clones only, minus some. This table has approximately 52,000 clones, about 64% appearing once. Overall study findings and caveats: In the patient group, naive, central memory and Treg TCRB repertoires seemed more alike than in the healthy donor group. Shorter TCRB CDR3s, moderately but significantly so, were found in Type 1 diabetes patients in all four CD4+ subsets.

Only one heparinised blood draw was taken per donor, and its volume averaged roughly 0.12 L. Purity of each sorted population was above 95%. The source is a woman between 25 and 40 years old with type 1 diabetes. The V and J genes are TRBV6-9 and TRBJ1-2; 7 nucleotides align to TRBD1. The source material was stem cell memory CD4+ T cells from blood. CDR3 bases: TGTGCCAGCAGTCCTCCGAATGGACAGGAGAGAACCCATGGCTACACCTTC. Translating it yields CASSPPNGQERTHGYTF.